This TCR beta chain was sequenced for a study of shared clonotypes between healthy human individuals. General study results and limits: The naive CD4 repertoires of a few donors were compared, and around 4.9% of clonotypes were shared.

As for this clone: The antigen is undetermined.

Each cell subset's genomic DNA was divided evenly among several immunoSEQ plates. Method: immunoSEQ multiplex PCR; TCRdb's copy keeps in-frame clones and lacks some. Of approximately 2.5 million clones listed, around 94% were seen once; the top ten hold more than 0.12%. What was sequenced was naive CD4+ T cells sorted from blood. Subset denoted: CD45RA+ positively selected. The receptor was isolated from a man aged 18 to 29 in good health.

CDR3: CAWSTGAGGKTQYF. CDR3 nucleotide sequence: TGTGCCTGGAGCACTGGCGCAGGGGGAAAGACCCAGTACTTC. The chain uses TRBV30 and TRBJ2-5; 7 positions match TRBD1. Germline trimming cut 3 bases from V and 6 bases from J; bases unmatched to any gene: 10. The CDR3 totals 14 residues. Germline values: CDR1 GTSNPN, CDR2 SVGIG (reference sequence).